This T cell receptor beta chain originates from a study of cytomegalovirus exposure and HLA in healthy donors. Findings and limits, study-wide: Generally TCR sequences proved uncommon, though certain public TCRs appeared in numerous donors.

On this clone itself: Its specificity is unknown.

The PCR made use of 60 Vbeta and 13 Jbeta primers. Method: immunoSEQ multiplex PCR; TCRdb's copy keeps in-frame clones and lacks some. The table has 180,000 or so clones, roughly four fifths seen once. Germline V lookup: CDR1 MDHEN, CDR2 SYDVKM. The CDR3 length is 14 residues. V lost 2 bases to trimming and J lost 4 bases, with 11 bases between them. The sample consisted of PBMCs. The chain links TRBV28 to TRBJ1-1, with D perhaps matching TRBD1 (6 bases). This receptor was taken from a woman under 30 in good health and CMV-seropositive. In DNA form, the CDR3 reads TGTGCCAGCAGTTTACGAGACAGGTTCACTGAAGCTTTCTTT. Residues: CASSLRDRFTEAFF.